These 5 T cell receptor beta chains were sequenced from one sample in a study of early T cells in non-severe SARS-CoV-2 infection. TCRdb recomputed calls from the 5' RACE reads with MiXCR, one row per CDR3 protein. Of tens of thousands of distinct CDR3 sequences in the sample, over 9.5% are singletons; the top ten hold over 6%. Specimen: whole blood, collected at baseline. The receptors here all came from an adult who was a healthcare worker with PCR-confirmed SARS-CoV-2 infection or an uninfected control (not recorded which).

As to this clonotype: With a much larger clone just one base away, this may be a read error. This chain joins TRBV7-3 and TRBJ2-5, with a tentative D call TRBD1 (5 bases). CDR1 is SGHTA and CDR2 is FQGTGA in the germline V gene. The CDR3 sequence is 15 residues long. CDR3 bases: TGTGCCAGCAGCCCGGGCAGGGAACCCCAAAAGACCCAGTACTTC. Amino acid sequence: CASSPGREPQKTQYF.

This clonotype was seen ten or more times. The chain employs TRBV7-2 and TRBJ1-2; D may be TRBD1 (6 bases). The CDR3 length is 16 residues. Trimming cost V 1 base and J 5 bases, with 17 bases left between them. Germline CDR1 SGHTA, CDR2 FQGNSA. The CDR3 DNA is TGTGCCAGCAGCTTAGACACAGGGAAGGTTAGGTATGGCTACACCTTC. Translation: CASSLDTGKVRYGYTF.

The sample holds many counts of this clonotype. The rearrangement uses TRBV5-4 and TRBJ1-1, with D maybe TRBD1 (6 bases). This CDR3 spans 13 amino acids. The V and J ends lost 2 bases and 7 bases respectively, with 12 bases between them. Germline V gene lookup returns CDR1 SGHNT and CDR2 YYREEE (reference sequence). This chain's CDR3 is CASSFSGAVEAFF. The CDR3 nucleotides read TGTGCCAGCAGCTTCTCAGGGGCGGTTGAAGCTTTCTTT. The variable domain in full, completed from reference TRBV5-4 and TRBJ1-1, reads ETGVTQSPTHLIKTRGQQVTLRCSSQSGHNTVSWYQQALGQGPQFIFQYYREEENGRGNFPPRFSGLQFPNYSSELNVNALELDDSALYLCASSFSGAVEAFFGQGTRLTVV.

This clonotype turned up a few times. CDR3: CSAPSGEEEQYF. The CDR3 DNA sequence: TGCAGTGCTCCGTCAGGGGAGGAGGAGCAGTACTTC. V is TRBV20-1 and J is TRBJ2-7; D may match TRBD1 or TRBD2 (6 bases each). CDR1 DFQATT and CDR2 SNEGSKA come from the germline V gene (reference sequence). V was pared by 5 bases and J by 7 bases, with 15 bases between. The length of the CDR3 is 12 residues.

Ten or more counts support this clonotype. This sequence joins TRBV6-5 and TRBJ2-7; perhaps TRBD1 as D (5 bases). Germline V gives CDR1 MNHEY, CDR2 SVGAGI. The V gene lost 2 bases and the J gene lost 6 bases, with 11 bases spanning the gap. The CDR3 has 13 residues. As DNA, the CDR3 is TGTGCCAGCAGTTACGGGTGGGGCCTCGAGCAGTACTTC. Protein product: CASSYGWGLEQYF.